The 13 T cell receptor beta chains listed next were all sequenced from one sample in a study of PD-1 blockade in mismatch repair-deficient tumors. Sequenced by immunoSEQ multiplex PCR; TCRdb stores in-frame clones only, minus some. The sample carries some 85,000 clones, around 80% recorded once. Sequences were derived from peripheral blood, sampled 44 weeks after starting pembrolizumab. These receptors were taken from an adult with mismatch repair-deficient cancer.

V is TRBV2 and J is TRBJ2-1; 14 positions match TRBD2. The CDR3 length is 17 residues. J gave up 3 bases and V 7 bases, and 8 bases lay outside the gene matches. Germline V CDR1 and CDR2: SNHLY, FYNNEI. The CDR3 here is CASIPGLAGVNYNEQFF. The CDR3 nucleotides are TGTGCCAGCATCCCGGGACTAGCGGGAGTTAACTACAATGAGCAGTTCTTC.

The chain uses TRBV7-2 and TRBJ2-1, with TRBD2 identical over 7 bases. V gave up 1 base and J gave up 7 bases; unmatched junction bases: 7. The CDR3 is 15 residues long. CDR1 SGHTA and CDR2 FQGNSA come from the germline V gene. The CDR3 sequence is CASSLVSGNENEQFF. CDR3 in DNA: TGTGCCAGCAGCTTAGTGAGCGGGAATGAGAATGAGCAGTTCTTC.

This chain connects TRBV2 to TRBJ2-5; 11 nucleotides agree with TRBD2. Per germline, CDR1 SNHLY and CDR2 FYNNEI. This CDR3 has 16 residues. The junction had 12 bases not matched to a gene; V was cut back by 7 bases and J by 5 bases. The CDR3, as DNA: TGTGCCAGCAAGTATTTAGCGGGAGGGTTATCGGAGACCCAGTACTTC. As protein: CASKYLAGGLSETQYF. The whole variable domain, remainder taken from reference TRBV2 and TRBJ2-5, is EPEVTQTPSHQVTQMGQEVILRCVPISNHLYFYWYRQILGQKVEFLVSFYNNEISEKSEIFDDQFSVERPDGSNFTLKIRSTKLEDSAMYFCASKYLAGGLSETQYFGPGTRLLVL.

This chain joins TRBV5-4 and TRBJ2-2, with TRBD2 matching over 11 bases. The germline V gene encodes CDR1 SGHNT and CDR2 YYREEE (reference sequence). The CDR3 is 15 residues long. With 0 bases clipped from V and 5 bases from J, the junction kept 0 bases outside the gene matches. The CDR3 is CASSLVAGGTGELFF. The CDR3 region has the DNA TGTGCCAGCAGCTTGGTAGCGGGAGGGACCGGGGAGCTGTTTTTT.

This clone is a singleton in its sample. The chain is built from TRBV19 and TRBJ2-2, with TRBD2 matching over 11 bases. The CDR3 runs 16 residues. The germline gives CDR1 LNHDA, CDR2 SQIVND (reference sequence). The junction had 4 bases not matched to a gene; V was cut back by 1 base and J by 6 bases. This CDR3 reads CASSIGGSGRAGELFF. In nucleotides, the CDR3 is TGTGCCAGTAGTATAGGGGGTAGCGGGAGGGCCGGGGAGCTGTTTTTT.

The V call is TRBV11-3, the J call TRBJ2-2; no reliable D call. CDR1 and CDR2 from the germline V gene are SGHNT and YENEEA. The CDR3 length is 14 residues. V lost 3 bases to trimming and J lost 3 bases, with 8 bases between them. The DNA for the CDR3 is TGTGCCAGCAGCTTCGACGGGTACACCGGGGAGCTGTTTTTT. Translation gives CASSFDGYTGELFF.

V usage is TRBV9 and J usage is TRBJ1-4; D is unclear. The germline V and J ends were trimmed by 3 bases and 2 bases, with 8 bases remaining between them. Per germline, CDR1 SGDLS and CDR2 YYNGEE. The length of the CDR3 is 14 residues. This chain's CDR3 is CASSAEATNEKLFF. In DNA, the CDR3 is TGTGCCAGCAGCGCAGAAGCGACTAATGAAAAACTGTTTTTT.

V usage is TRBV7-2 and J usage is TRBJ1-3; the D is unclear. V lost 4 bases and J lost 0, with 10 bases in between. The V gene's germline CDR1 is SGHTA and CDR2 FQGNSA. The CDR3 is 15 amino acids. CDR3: CASSSIRSSGNTIYF. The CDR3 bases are TGTGCCAGCAGCTCCATAAGGAGCTCTGGAAACACCATATATTTT.

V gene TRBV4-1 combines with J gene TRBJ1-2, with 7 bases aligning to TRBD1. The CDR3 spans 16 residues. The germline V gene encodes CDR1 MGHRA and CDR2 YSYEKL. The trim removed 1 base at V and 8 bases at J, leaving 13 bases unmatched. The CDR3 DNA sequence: TGCGCCAGCAGCCAAGGACCTGCGCAGGGGGTTCGCGGCTACACCTTC. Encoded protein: CASSQGPAQGVRGYTF.

CDR3 protein: CASSLEGRDGTDTQYF. The CDR3 DNA is TGCGCCAGCAGCTTGGAAGGTCGGGACGGAACAGATACGCAGTATTTT. The chain links TRBV5-1 to TRBJ2-3; D may be TRBD1 or TRBD2 (5 bases each). Trimming took 0 bases from V and 3 from J, leaving 14 bases between them. The CDR3 is 16 residues long. Germline values: CDR1 SGHRS, CDR2 YFSETQ.

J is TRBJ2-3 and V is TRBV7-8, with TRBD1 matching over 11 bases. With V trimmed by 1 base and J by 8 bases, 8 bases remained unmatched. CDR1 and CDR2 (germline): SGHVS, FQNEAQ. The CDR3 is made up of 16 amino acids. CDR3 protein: CASSLGVDRGQFTQYF. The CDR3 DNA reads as TGTGCCAGCAGCTTAGGCGTGGACAGGGGGCAATTTACGCAGTATTTT. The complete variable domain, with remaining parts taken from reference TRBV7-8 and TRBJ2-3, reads GAGVSQSPRYKVAKRGQDVALRCDPISGHVSLFWYQQALGQGPEFLTYFQNEAQLDKSGLPSDRFFAERPEGSVSTLKIQRTQQEDSAVYLCASSLGVDRGQFTQYFGPGTRLTVL.

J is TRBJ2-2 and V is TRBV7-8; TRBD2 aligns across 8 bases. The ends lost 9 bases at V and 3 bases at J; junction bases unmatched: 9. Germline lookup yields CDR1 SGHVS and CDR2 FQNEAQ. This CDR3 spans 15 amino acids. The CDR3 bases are TGTGCCAGTAATAGCGGGACTAAAGACACCGGGGAGCTGTTTTTT. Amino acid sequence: CASNSGTKDTGELFF.

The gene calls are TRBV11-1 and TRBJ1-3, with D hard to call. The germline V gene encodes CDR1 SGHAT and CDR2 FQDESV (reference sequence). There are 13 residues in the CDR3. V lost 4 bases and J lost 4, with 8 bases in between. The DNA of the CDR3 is TGTGCCAGCAGCTCATTGTACGGAAACACCATATATTTT. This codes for CASSSLYGNTIYF.